Given below is one T cell receptor (beta chain) in context. Its target is unknown. This sample is drawn from a study of Ad26.COV2.S vaccination and SARS-CoV-2 variants. Study-wide background: Donor had been placed in the Ad26.COV2.S arm of the COV1001 trial. Study-level results: Placebo recipients showed lower spike-specific TCR breadth than vaccinees.

The treatment was: roughly 19 received Ad26.COV2.S at low or high dose, single or two shots; roughly 5 received placebo; per-sample allocation not given. Each sample was drawn 63 days after the first injection (of vaccine or placebo). Wuhan-strain SARS-CoV-2 spike was expressed by the Ad26 vector that made up the vaccine. The repertoire was sequenced with immunoSEQ multiplex PCR; TCRdb's copy has only in-frame clones and lacks some. The sample lists fewer than 500,000 clones, 90% occurring once. The V and J ends lost 0 bases and 6 bases respectively, with 4 bases between them. The V gene's germline CDR1 is SGHDT and CDR2 YYEEEE. The CDR3 loop spans 12 amino acids.

The chain couples TRBV5-6 to TRBJ1-5, with D hard to call. This clonotype was obtained from a person between 18 and 59 years old who received the Ad26.COV2.S COVID-19 vaccine or a placebo. Sequenced here: peripheral blood, sampled in a trial of Ad26.COV2.S vaccine versus placebo. The CDR3 DNA reads as TGTGCCAGCAGCTTGGATAGTCAGCCCCAGCATTTT. Encoded protein: CASSLDSQPQHF.